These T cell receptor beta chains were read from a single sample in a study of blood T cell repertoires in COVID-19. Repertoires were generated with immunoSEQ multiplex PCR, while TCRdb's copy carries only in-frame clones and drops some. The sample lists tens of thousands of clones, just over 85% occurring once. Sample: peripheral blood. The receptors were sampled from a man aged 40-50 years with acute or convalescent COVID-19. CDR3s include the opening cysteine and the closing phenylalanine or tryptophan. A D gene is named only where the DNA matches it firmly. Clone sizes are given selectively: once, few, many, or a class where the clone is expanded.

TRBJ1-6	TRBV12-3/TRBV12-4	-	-	TGTGCCAGCAGAGGACAGCATAATTCACCCCTCCACTTT	CASRGQHNSPLHF
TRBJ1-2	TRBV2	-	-	TGTGCCAGCAAGCTAGAAGCTAACTATGGCTACACCTTC	CASKLEANYGYTF
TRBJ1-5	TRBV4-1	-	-	TGCGCCAGCAGCCAAGAGAAACAGGGCAATCAGCCCCAGCATTTT	CASSQEKQGNQPQHF
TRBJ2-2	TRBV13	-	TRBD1	TGTGCCAGCAGCTACCGACAGGGTGGAACCGGGGAGCTGTTTTTT	CASSYRQGGTGELFF
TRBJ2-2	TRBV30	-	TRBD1	TGTGCCTGGAGTCTACAGGGGGCGGGGGAGCTGTTTTTT	CAWSLQGAGELFF
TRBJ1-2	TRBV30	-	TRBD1	TGTGCCTGGGTACCCGGGACAGACAACTATGGCTACACCTTC	CAWVPGTDNYGYTF
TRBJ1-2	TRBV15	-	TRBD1	TGTGCCACCAGCAGAGAAACTATTGGACAGGGAGGGGATGGCTACACCTTC	CATSRETIGQGGDGYTF
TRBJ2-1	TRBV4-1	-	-	TGCGCCAGCAGCCTGACGGAACGGGGAGGTAATGAGCAGTTCTTC	CASSLTERGGNEQFF
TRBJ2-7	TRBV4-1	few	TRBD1	TGCGCCAGCAGCCAAGGACAGGGGGGAACCTACGAGCAGTACTTC	CASSQGQGGTYEQYF
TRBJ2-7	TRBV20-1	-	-	TGCAGTGCTAGAGGGGAGTCCGAGCAGTACTTC	CSARGESEQYF
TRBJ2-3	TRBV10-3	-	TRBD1	TGTGCCATCAGTGAGATTACAGGGGGCATCGCAGATACGCAGTATTTT	CAISEITGGIADTQYF
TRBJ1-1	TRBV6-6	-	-	TGTGCCAGCAGTTATCCAGAAGCTTTCTTT	CASSYPEAFF
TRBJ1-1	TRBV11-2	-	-	TGTGCCAGCAGCTTAGAAGGGGCAGCCTTCATGAACACTGAAGCTTTCTTT	CASSLEGAAFMNTEAFF
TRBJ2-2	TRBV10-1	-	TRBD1	TGCGCCAGCGGGGACAGGGGCACCGGGGAGCTGTTTTTT	CASGDRGTGELFF
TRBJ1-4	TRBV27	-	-	TGTGCCAGCAGTTCCAGGGATAAGGGTGAAAAACTGTTTTTT	CASSSRDKGEKLFF
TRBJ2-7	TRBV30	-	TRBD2	TGTGCCTGGAGTGCGAGCGGGGGGGCTTACGAGCAGTACTTC	CAWSASGGAYEQYF
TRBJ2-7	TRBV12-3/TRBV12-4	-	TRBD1	TGTGCCAGCAGACCCCGGGACAGCTACGAGCAGTACTTC	CASRPRDSYEQYF
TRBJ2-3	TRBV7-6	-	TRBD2	TGTGCCAGCAGCCCTACCCTAGCGGGGCACACAGATACGCAGTATTTT	CASSPTLAGHTDTQYF